This T cell receptor beta chain emerged from a study of CD4 T cells in relation to SARS-CoV-2 and coronaviruses. From germline, CDR1 is LNHDA and CDR2 SQIVND (reference sequence). The V end lost 2 bases, the J end lost 4 bases, and 11 bases lay between the germline ends. This CDR3 has 15 residues. CD4+ T cells from unexposed donors were obtained before the COVID-19 pandemic (2011-2018). Naive and memory CD4+ T cells came from enriched cryopreserved PBMCs. The data were produced by immunoSEQ multiplex PCR, yet TCRdb's version contains in-frame clones alone and is incomplete. The table shows tens of thousands of clones, with about nine tenths occurring only once.

The source material was memory CD4+ T cells from PBMCs. This sequence originates from a human donor in good health. This chain connects TRBV19 to TRBJ2-2; tentative D call: TRBD2 (6 bases). As DNA, the CDR3 is TGTGCCAGTAGTATAACTAGCTTCAGCACCGGGGAGCTGTTTTTT. It codes for CASSITSFSTGELFF.